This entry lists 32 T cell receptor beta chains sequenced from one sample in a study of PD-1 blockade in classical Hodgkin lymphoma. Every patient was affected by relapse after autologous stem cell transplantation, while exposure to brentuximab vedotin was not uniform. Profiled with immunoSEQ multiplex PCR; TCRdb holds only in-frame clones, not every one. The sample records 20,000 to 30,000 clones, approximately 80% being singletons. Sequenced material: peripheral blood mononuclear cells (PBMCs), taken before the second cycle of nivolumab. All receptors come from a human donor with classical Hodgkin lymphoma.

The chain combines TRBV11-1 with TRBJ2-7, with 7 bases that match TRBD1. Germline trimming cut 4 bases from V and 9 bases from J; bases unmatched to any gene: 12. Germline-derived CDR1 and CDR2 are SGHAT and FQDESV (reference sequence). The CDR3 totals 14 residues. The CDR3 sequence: CASSSDPTGPGQYF. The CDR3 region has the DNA TGTGCCAGCAGCTCGGACCCGACAGGGCCCGGGCAGTACTTC.

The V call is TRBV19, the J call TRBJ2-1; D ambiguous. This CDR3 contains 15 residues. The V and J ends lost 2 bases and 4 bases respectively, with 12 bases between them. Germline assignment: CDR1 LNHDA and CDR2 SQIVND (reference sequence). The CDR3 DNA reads TGTGCCAGTAGTATATCCTACACGCTTTACAATGAGCAGTTCTTC. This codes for CASSISYTLYNEQFF.

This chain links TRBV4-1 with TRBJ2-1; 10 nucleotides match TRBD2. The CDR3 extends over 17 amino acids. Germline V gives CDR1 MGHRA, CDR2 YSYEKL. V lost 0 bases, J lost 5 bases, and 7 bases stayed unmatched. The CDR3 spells CASSQEIGLAGDNEQFF. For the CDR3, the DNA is TGCGCCAGCAGCCAAGAGATAGGGCTAGCGGGAGACAATGAGCAGTTCTTC.

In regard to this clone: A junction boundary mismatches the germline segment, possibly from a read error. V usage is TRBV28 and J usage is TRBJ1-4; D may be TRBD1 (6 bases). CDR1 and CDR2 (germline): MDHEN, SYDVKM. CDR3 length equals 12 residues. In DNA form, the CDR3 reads TGTGCCAGCAGTTCCTCCTGGGGGGAGGGGGTTTTT. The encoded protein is CASSSSWGEGVF.

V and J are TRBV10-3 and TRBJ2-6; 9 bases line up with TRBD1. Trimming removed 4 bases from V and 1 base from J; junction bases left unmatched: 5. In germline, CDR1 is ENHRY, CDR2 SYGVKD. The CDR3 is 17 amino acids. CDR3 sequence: CAISAGTGWSGANVLTF. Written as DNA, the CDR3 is TGTGCCATCAGTGCCGGGACAGGGTGGTCTGGGGCCAACGTCCTGACTTTC.

The CDR3 reads CASRPGTGDTGELFF. The CDR3 region has the DNA TGCGCCAGCAGACCCGGGACAGGGGACACCGGGGAGCTGTTTTTT. This chain uses TRBV10-2 with TRBJ2-2, with 10 bases aligning to TRBD1. This CDR3 is 15 amino acids long. V shed 6 bases and J 3 bases; nucleotides not matched to a gene: 4. The germline gives CDR1 WSHSY, CDR2 SAAADI.

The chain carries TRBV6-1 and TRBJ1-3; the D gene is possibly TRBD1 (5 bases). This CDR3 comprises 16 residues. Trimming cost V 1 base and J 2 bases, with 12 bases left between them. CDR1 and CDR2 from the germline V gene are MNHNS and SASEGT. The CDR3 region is CASSEVSGEAGNTIYF. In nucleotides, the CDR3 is TGTGCCAGCAGTGAAGTTTCGGGGGAGGCTGGAAACACCATATATTTT.

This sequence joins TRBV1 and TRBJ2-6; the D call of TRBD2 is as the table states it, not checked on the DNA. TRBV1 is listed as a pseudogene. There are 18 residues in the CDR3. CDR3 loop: CTSSRACCAQSRANVLTF. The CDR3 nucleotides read TGCACCAGCAGCCGAGCGTGTTGTGCACAAAGTCGGGCCAACGTCCTGACTTTC.

The CDR3 region is CASSLAPRGPNTGELFF. As DNA, the CDR3 is TGTGCCAGCAGCTTAGCCCCCCGGGGGCCGAACACCGGGGAGCTGTTTTTT. V gene TRBV11-2 combines with J gene TRBJ2-2; tentatively, D is TRBD1 or TRBD2 (6 bases each). Germline V gene sequence: CDR1 SGHAT, CDR2 FQNNGV. Trimming shortened V by 1 base and J by 0 bases, and 12 bases separated the two germline ends. The CDR3 covers 17 residues.

DNA for the CDR3: TGTGCCAGCAGCTTAGGAGGGGCGTACTCTGGAAACACCATATATTTT. Residues: CASSLGGAYSGNTIYF. The chain employs TRBV7-8 and TRBJ1-3, with D maybe TRBD1 (5 bases). V was pared by 1 base and J by 0 bases, with 10 bases between. The CDR3 sequence is 16 residues long. CDR1 SGHVS and CDR2 FQNEAQ come from the germline V gene.

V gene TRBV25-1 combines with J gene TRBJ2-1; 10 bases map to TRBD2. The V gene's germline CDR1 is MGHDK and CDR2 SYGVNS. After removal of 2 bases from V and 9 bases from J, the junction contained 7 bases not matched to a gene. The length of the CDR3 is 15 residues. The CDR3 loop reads CASSEGLAGVGEQFF. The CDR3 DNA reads TGTGCCAGCAGTGAAGGCCTAGCGGGAGTAGGTGAGCAGTTCTTC.

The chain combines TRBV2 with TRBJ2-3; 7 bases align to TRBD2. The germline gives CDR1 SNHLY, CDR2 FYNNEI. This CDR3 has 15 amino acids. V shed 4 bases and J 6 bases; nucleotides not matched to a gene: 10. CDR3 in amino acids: CASSGGGSNWDTQYF. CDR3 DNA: TGTGCCAGCAGTGGGGGGGGATCCAACTGGGATACGCAGTATTTT.

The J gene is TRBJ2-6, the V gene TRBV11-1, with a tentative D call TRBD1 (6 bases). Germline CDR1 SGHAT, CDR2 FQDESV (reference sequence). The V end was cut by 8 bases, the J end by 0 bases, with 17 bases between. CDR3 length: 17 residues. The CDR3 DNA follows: TGTGCCAGCTATCCGGGACAAGCGCGCTCTGGGGCCAACGTCCTGACTTTC. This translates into CASYPGQARSGANVLTF. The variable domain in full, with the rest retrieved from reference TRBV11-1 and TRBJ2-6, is EAEVAQSPRYKITEKSQAVAFWCDPISGHATLYWYRQILGQGPELLVQFQDESVVDDSQLPKDRFSAERLKGVDSTLKIQPAELGDSAMYLCASYPGQARSGANVLTFGAGSRLTVL.

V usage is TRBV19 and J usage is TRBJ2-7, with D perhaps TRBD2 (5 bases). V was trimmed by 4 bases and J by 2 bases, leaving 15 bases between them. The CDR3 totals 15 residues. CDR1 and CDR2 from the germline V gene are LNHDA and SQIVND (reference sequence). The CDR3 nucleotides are TGTGCCAGTAGTACCGCGTTCCCCGGGGCCTACGAGCAGTACTTC. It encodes CASSTAFPGAYEQYF.

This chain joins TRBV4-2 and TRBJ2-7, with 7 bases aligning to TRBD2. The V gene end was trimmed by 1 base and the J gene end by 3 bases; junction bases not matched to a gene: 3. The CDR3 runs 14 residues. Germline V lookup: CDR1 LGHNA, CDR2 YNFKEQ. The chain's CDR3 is CASSQGGGGYEQYF. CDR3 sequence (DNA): TGTGCCAGCAGCCAAGGTGGGGGGGGCTACGAGCAGTACTTC.

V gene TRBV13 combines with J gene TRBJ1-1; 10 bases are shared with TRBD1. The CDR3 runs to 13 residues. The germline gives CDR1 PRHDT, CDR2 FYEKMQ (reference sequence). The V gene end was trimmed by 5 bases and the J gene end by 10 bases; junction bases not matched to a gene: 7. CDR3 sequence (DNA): TGTGCCAGCAGCGTGGGACAGGGGAGGGGAGCTTTCTTT. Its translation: CASSVGQGRGAFF.

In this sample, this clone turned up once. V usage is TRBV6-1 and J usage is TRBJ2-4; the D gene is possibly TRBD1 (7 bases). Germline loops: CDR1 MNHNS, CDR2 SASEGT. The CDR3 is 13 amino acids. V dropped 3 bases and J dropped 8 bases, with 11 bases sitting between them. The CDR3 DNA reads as TGTGCCAGCAGTGACAGCAGGGGGGACATTCAGTACTTC. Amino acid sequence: CASSDSRGDIQYF.

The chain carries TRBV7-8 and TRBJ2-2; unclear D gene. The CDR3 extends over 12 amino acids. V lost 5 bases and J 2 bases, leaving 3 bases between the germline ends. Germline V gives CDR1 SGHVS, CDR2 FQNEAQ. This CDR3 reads CASSANTGELFF. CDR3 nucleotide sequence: TGTGCCAGCAGCGCCAACACCGGGGAGCTGTTTTTT.

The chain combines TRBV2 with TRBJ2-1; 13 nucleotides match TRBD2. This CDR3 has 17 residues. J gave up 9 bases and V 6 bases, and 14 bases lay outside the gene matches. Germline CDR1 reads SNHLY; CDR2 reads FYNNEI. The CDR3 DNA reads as TGTGCCAGCAGCCCAAACCCTTCCCGGACTAGCGGGGGTGAGCAGTTCTTC. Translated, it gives CASSPNPSRTSGGEQFF.

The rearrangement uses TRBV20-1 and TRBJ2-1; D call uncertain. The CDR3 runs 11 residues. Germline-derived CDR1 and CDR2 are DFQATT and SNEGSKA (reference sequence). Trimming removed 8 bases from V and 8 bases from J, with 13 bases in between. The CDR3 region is CSPATPDEQFF. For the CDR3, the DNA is TGCAGTCCAGCGACGCCGGATGAGCAGTTCTTC.

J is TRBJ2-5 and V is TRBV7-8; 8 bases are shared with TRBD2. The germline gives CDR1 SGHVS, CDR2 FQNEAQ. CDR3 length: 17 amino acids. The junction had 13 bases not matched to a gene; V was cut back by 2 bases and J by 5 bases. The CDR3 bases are TGTGCCAGCAGCTTAAATAGCGAGCGGGAGTTGTGGGAGACCCAGTACTTC. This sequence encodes CASSLNSERELWETQYF.

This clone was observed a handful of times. The CDR3 reads CASSVAGPTNYGYTF. CDR3 in DNA: TGCGCCAGCAGCGTCGCAGGGCCTACTAACTATGGCTACACCTTC. The chain has TRBV5-1 and TRBJ1-2, with a tentative D call TRBD1 (5 bases). The ends were cut back, 4 bases at V and 0 bases at J, with 13 bases in the middle. This CDR3 spans 15 amino acids. Germline V CDR1 and CDR2: SGHRS, YFSETQ.

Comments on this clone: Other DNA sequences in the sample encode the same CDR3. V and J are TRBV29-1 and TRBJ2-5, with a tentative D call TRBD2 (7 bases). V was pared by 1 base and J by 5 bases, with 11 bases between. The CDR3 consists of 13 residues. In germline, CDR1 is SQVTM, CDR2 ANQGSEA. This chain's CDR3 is CSVEVGGGETQYF. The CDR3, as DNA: TGCAGCGTTGAAGTGGGAGGGGGTGAGACCCAGTACTTC.

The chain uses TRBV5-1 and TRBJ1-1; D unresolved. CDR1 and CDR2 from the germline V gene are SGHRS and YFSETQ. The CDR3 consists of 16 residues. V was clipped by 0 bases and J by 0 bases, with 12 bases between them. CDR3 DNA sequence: TGCGCCAGCAGCTTGGTTCCTAGAGGGATGAACACTGAAGCTTTCTTT. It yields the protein CASSLVPRGMNTEAFF.

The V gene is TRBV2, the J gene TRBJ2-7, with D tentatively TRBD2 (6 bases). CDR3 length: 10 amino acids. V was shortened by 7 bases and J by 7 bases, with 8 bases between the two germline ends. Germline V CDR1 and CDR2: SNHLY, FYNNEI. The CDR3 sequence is CASMAGEQYF. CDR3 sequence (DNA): TGTGCCAGCATGGCGGGAGAGCAGTACTTC.

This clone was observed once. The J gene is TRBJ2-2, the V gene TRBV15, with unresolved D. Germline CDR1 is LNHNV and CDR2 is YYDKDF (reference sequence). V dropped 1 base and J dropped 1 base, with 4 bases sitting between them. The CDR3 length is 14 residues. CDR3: CATSRVENTGELFF. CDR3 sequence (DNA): TGTGCCACCAGCAGAGTTGAGAACACCGGGGAGCTGTTTTTT. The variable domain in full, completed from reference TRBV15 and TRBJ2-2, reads DAMVIQNPRYQVTQFGKPVTLSCSQTLNHNVMYWYQQKSSQAPKLLFHYYDKDFNNEADTPDNFQSRRPNTSFCFLDIRSPGLGDTAMYLCATSRVENTGELFFGEGSRLTVL.

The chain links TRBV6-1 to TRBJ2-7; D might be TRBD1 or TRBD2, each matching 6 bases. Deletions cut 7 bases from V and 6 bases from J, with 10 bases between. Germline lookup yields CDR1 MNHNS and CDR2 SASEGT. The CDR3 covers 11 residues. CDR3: CASTGATEQYF. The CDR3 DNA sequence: TGTGCCAGCACGGGGGCGACCGAGCAGTACTTC.

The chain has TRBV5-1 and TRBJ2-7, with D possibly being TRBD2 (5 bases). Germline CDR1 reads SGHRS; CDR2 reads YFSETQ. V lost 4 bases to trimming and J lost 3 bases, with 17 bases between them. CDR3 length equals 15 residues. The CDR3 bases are TGCGCCAGCAGCATCTGGCGGGCGGATGTCTACGAGCAGTACTTC. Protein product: CASSIWRADVYEQYF. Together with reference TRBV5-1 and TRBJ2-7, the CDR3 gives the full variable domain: KAGVTQTPRYLIKTRGQQVTLSCSPISGHRSVSWYQQTPGQGLQFLFEYFSETQRNKGNFPGRFSGRQFSNSRSEMNVSTLELGDSALYLCASSIWRADVYEQYFGPGTRLTVT.

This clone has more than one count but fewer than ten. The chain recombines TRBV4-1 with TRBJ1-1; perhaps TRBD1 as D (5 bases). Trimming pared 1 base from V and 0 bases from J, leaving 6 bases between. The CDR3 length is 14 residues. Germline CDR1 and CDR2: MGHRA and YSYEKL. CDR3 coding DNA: TGCGCCAGCAGCCAAGGGACAATGAACACTGAAGCTTTCTTT. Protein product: CASSQGTMNTEAFF.

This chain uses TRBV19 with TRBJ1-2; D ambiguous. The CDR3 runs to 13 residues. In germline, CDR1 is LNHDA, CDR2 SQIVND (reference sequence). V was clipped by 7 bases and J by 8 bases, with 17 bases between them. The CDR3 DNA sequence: TGTGCCAGTACCCAAGAACCTTCCCGGGGCTACACCTTC. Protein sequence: CASTQEPSRGYTF.

The CDR3 region has the DNA TGTGCCAGTAGTCGTCTCCAGGGAAATAGCAATCAGCCCCAGCATTTT. Protein: CASSRLQGNSNQPQHF. The chain uses TRBV19 and TRBJ1-5; tentative D call: TRBD1 (5 bases). Germline V gene data show CDR1 as LNHDA and CDR2 as SQIVND (reference sequence). With 5 bases removed from V and 0 bases from J, the gap between germline ends came to 14 bases. This CDR3 contains 16 residues.

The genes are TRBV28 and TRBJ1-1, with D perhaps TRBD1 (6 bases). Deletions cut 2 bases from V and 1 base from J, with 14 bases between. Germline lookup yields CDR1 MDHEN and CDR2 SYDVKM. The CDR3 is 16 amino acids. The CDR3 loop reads CASSLGNRVRNTEAFF. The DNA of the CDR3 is TGTGCCAGCAGTTTAGGTAACAGGGTACGGAACACTGAAGCTTTCTTT.